This TCR beta chain appears in the sequencing data of a study of T cell responses to AZD1222 COVID-19 vaccine (dated by TCRdb to the early 2020s). Turning to the overall study: TCR sequencing covered some 240 trial participants: 207 given two doses of AZD1222 and about 26 given two doses of MenACWY control vaccine. Enrollment into the trials was organized by age into subgroups of 18-55, 56-69 and 70-plus years, and those subgroups contained roughly 150, 30 and 60 TCR-sequenced participants, respectively. Study-wide conclusions, independent of this receptor: Vaccine-associated CD4 TCRs spanned the whole spike protein, with dominant responses in regions 160-218 and 743-854. Because no day 14 peak-response samples were available, repertoires were characterized only after the peak T cell response. Participants were mostly white British, with more females than males. The authors suggested clonal diversity may have been underestimated. Only six AZD1222 recipients were SARS-CoV-2 seropositive at baseline, limiting conclusions about previously exposed vaccinees. Reportedly, almost half of the unique spike-specific TCRs recognized epitopes lying outside the regions that are mutated in the B.1.351 and B.1.1.7 variants. Spike-specific TCR breadth and depth rose significantly after two AZD1222 doses compared with day 0 and with MenACWY recipients. In the small 56-69-year group, the increase in depth fell short of significance, most likely because of low power.

Remarks on this clone: Which antigen it targets is not known. No base quality information exists; no much larger clone differs at one position.

Spanning cysteine to phenylalanine, the CDR3 consists of 14 amino acids. Only CDR3 DNA remains: 42 bases, in frame from the first base. CDR1 and CDR2, looked up from the germline V gene (reference sequence), are LNHDA and SQIVND. The junction shows trimming of 3 bases on V and 5 bases on J, plus 14 bases between the germline ends. Sample time point, as interpreted from the label and publication: about 28 days (+/-7) after the second vaccine dose. AZD1222 recipients given second doses at about 4 weeks or at about 12 weeks were pooled, since spike-specific TCR depth and breadth were not found to differ between the two schedules. Vaccinee samples came from UK trials COV001 and COV002, including a single-blind randomized controlled phase 2/3 trial of AZD1222 (ChAdOx1 nCoV-19) in healthy adults. Trial participant PBMC samples were collected at day 0 and day 28 after the second dose for TCRbeta chain sequencing.

The CDR3 regions of human TCRbeta chains were subjected to immunosequencing. The authors' pipeline ran thus. Repertoire TCRs were matched against a reference library of SARS-CoV-2-specific TCRs generated with the MIRA antigen-specificity platform. Breadth was defined as the fraction of unique TCRs that were SARS-CoV-2-associated. Depth was defined as the fraction of total T cells that were SARS-CoV-2-associated. Using the MIRA data, every spike-specific TCR was mapped to the spike region that the TCR reacted to and assigned to either a CD4 or a CD8 class. Log10-transformed breadth and depth values were compared by one-way ANOVA with Sidak's multiple comparisons tests. Imported from immuneACCESS, the table was reduced by TCRdb to in-frame sequences with V and J called. These copies leave out some clones; in studies compared against another copy, an unresolved V gene accounts for under half, and the cause of the remainder is not known. The V and J calls and clone size are taken from that table; D and trimming were inferred from the DNA. This sample comprises 90,000 to 100,000 clones, around 87% of them detected only once. The ten largest account for roughly 12% of the sample.

This receptor was identified in an adult who received the AZD1222 COVID-19 vaccine. The material was peripheral blood, obtained 28 days after the second AZD1222 dose. Recombination linked TRBV19 to TRBJ2-7, and the D gene may be TRBD1, 5 bases matching. This receptor carries the CDR3 CASSIRVGPDEQYF. The bases read TGTGCCAGTAGTATCAGGGTAGGGCCGGACGAGCAGTACTTC.